These T cell receptor beta chains were read from a single sample in a study of T-cell reconstitution after alpha-beta-depleted transplantation in children. TCRdb reanalysed the PCR reads using MiXCR and keeps one entry per CDR3 protein. The table includes tens of thousands of distinct CDR3 sequences, roughly 4.9% detected once. Source: PBMCs, mostly from graft donor cells, taken 180 days after TCRalphabeta/CD19-depleted stem cell transplant. The receptors were gathered from a boy under two years old who had a stem cell transplant for acute myeloid leukemia, so the T cells may come from the graft donor. CDR3s include the opening cysteine and the closing phenylalanine or tryptophan. Each record gives: D gene, clone size, V gene, J gene, CDR3 protein, CDR3 DNA. D genes are given only for firm matches. Part of the rows lack a size; the others show once, few, many or a class for expanded clones.

D gene: -
clone size: -
V gene: TRBV18
J gene: TRBJ1-4
CDR3 protein: CASSPGDGGAEKLFF
CDR3 DNA: TGTGCCAGCTCACCAGGGGACGGAGGAGCTGAAAAACTGTTTTTT

D gene: TRBD1
clone size: many
V gene: TRBV14
J gene: TRBJ1-6
CDR3 protein: CASSLRDRRSYNSPLHF
CDR3 DNA: TGTGCCAGCAGCCTCCGGGACAGGCGTTCCTATAATTCACCCCTCCACTTT

D gene: -
clone size: many
V gene: TRBV20-1
J gene: TRBJ2-3
CDR3 protein: CSARRQDTDTQYF
CDR3 DNA: TGCAGTGCCAGACGACAGGACACAGATACGCAGTATTTT

D gene: -
clone size: many
V gene: TRBV12-3/TRBV12-4
J gene: TRBJ1-2
CDR3 protein: CASSLGPYGYTF
CDR3 DNA: TGTGCCAGCAGTTTAGGTCCCTATGGCTACACCTTC

D gene: -
clone size: many
V gene: TRBV11-2
J gene: TRBJ2-5
CDR3 protein: CASSLRRWETQYF
CDR3 DNA: TGTGCCAGCAGCTTAAGGCGGTGGGAGACCCAGTACTTC

D gene: -
clone size: many
V gene: TRBV7-9
J gene: TRBJ2-2
CDR3 protein: CASSPIYTGELFF
CDR3 DNA: TGTGCCAGCAGCCCCATTTACACCGGGGAGCTGTTTTTT

D gene: -
clone size: few
V gene: TRBV24-1
J gene: TRBJ2-1
CDR3 protein: CATSDFGQDNNEQFF
CDR3 DNA: TGTGCCACCAGTGATTTTGGGCAGGATAACAATGAGCAGTTCTTC

D gene: TRBD1
clone size: many
V gene: TRBV7-2
J gene: TRBJ2-3
CDR3 protein: CASSLASGGSDTQYF
CDR3 DNA: TGTGCCAGCAGCTTAGCCTCAGGGGGCAGCGATACGCAGTATTTT

D gene: TRBD1
clone size: many
V gene: TRBV24-1
J gene: TRBJ2-1
CDR3 protein: CATSDHRGNEQFF
CDR3 DNA: TGTGCCACCAGTGATCACAGGGGCAATGAGCAGTTCTTC

D gene: -
clone size: -
V gene: TRBV18
J gene: TRBJ1-5
CDR3 protein: CASSWGKGNQPQHF
CDR3 DNA: TGTGCCAGCTCATGGGGGAAGGGCAATCAGCCCCAGCATTTT

D gene: -
clone size: many
V gene: TRBV20-1
J gene: TRBJ1-3
CDR3 protein: CSARRGGGNTIYF
CDR3 DNA: TGCAGTGCCAGGAGGGGAGGTGGAAACACCATATATTTT

D gene: -
clone size: many
V gene: TRBV5-6
J gene: TRBJ2-7
CDR3 protein: CASSLYRDRNYEQYF
CDR3 DNA: TGTGCCAGCAGCTTGTATAGGGACCGCAACTACGAGCAGTACTTC

D gene: -
clone size: many
V gene: TRBV11-3
J gene: TRBJ2-2
CDR3 protein: CASSLRGWDTGELFF
CDR3 DNA: TGTGCCAGCAGCTTAAGGGGGTGGGACACCGGGGAGCTGTTTTTT

D gene: TRBD1
clone size: many
V gene: TRBV20-1
J gene: TRBJ2-7
CDR3 protein: CSASGQDYEQYF
CDR3 DNA: TGCAGTGCATCCGGACAGGACTACGAGCAGTACTTC

D gene: TRBD1
clone size: many
V gene: TRBV4-3
J gene: TRBJ1-4
CDR3 protein: CASSQGDSMRTNEKLFF
CDR3 DNA: TGCGCCAGCAGCCAAGGGGACAGTATGAGGACTAATGAAAAACTGTTTTTT

D gene: -
clone size: many
V gene: TRBV27
J gene: TRBJ1-6
CDR3 protein: CASSLGGPTYNSPLHF
CDR3 DNA: TGTGCCAGCAGTTTAGGGGGGCCCACCTATAATTCACCCCTCCACTTT

D gene: -
clone size: many
V gene: TRBV4-3
J gene: TRBJ2-3
CDR3 protein: CASSQDYGSTDTQYF
CDR3 DNA: TGCGCCAGCAGCCAAGATTACGGGAGCACAGATACGCAGTATTTT

D gene: TRBD1
clone size: many
V gene: TRBV12-3/TRBV12-4
J gene: TRBJ1-4
CDR3 protein: CASSRDRYPYATNEKLFF
CDR3 DNA: TGTGCCAGCAGTCGGGACAGATACCCTTATGCAACTAATGAAAAACTGTTTTTT

D gene: TRBD1
clone size: many
V gene: TRBV28
J gene: TRBJ1-5
CDR3 protein: CASSFYRGGNQPQHF
CDR3 DNA: TGTGCCAGCAGTTTCTACAGGGGAGGGAATCAGCCCCAGCATTTT

D gene: -
clone size: many
V gene: TRBV5-1
J gene: TRBJ2-4
CDR3 protein: CASSRLGSSKNIQYF
CDR3 DNA: TGCGCCAGCAGCCGCTTGGGTAGCTCCAAAAACATTCAGTACTTC

D gene: -
clone size: many
V gene: TRBV12-3/TRBV12-4
J gene: TRBJ1-6
CDR3 protein: CASSFRAWETPLHF
CDR3 DNA: TGTGCCAGCAGTTTCCGGGCGTGGGAGACACCCCTCCACTTT

D gene: -
clone size: many
V gene: TRBV6-5
J gene: TRBJ1-4
CDR3 protein: CASSYRHSATNEKLFF
CDR3 DNA: TGTGCCAGCAGTTACAGGCACTCTGCAACTAATGAAAAACTGTTTTTT

D gene: TRBD1
clone size: many
V gene: TRBV12-3/TRBV12-4
J gene: TRBJ2-2
CDR3 protein: CASSSRTGNTGELFF
CDR3 DNA: TGTGCCAGCAGTTCAAGGACAGGGAACACCGGGGAGCTGTTTTTT

D gene: TRBD1
clone size: many
V gene: TRBV7-6
J gene: TRBJ2-3
CDR3 protein: CASSRQGDTQYF
CDR3 DNA: TGTGCCAGCAGTCGACAGGGGGATACGCAGTATTTT

D gene: -
clone size: many
V gene: TRBV7-8
J gene: TRBJ2-5
CDR3 protein: CASSFYAEGGETQYF
CDR3 DNA: TGTGCCAGCAGCTTTTACGCCGAGGGTGGGGAGACCCAGTACTTC

D gene: -
clone size: -
V gene: TRBV18
J gene: TRBJ2-3
CDR3 protein: CASSPPKGNGDTQYF
CDR3 DNA: TGTGCCAGCTCACCACCGAAAGGGAACGGGGATACGCAGTATTTT

D gene: TRBD2
clone size: many
V gene: TRBV6-2/TRBV6-3
J gene: TRBJ2-3
CDR3 protein: CASNPWGGRTDTQYF
CDR3 DNA: TGTGCCAGCAACCCCTGGGGGGGACGCACAGATACGCAGTATTTT

D gene: TRBD1
clone size: many
V gene: TRBV12-3/TRBV12-4
J gene: TRBJ1-1
CDR3 protein: CASSLADSPWDRSTFF
CDR3 DNA: TGTGCCAGCAGTTTAGCGGATAGCCCCTGGGACAGGTCGACTTTCTTT

D gene: -
clone size: many
V gene: TRBV20-1
J gene: TRBJ1-1
CDR3 protein: CSASPPTNTEAFF
CDR3 DNA: TGCAGTGCTAGCCCACCGACGAACACTGAAGCTTTCTTT

D gene: -
clone size: -
V gene: TRBV3-1
J gene: TRBJ2-7
CDR3 protein: CASTQDVPRSYEQYF
CDR3 DNA: TGTGCCTCCACCCAGGACGTCCCTAGATCCTACGAGCAGTACTTC

D gene: TRBD2
clone size: many
V gene: TRBV3-1
J gene: TRBJ2-3
CDR3 protein: CASSPRGGGLGDTQYF
CDR3 DNA: TGTGCCAGCAGCCCTCGGGGCGGGGGGCTAGGAGATACGCAGTATTTT

D gene: -
clone size: many
V gene: TRBV2
J gene: TRBJ2-1
CDR3 protein: CASSEIWEPEQFF
CDR3 DNA: TGTGCCAGCAGTGAAATTTGGGAGCCGGAGCAGTTCTTC

D gene: -
clone size: many
V gene: TRBV10-3
J gene: TRBJ2-3
CDR3 protein: CAISESNLALAFGADTQYF
CDR3 DNA: TGTGCCATCAGTGAGTCGAATTTGGCTCTAGCGTTCGGGGCAGATACGCAGTATTTT

D gene: -
clone size: many
V gene: TRBV5-1
J gene: TRBJ1-6
CDR3 protein: CASSRSGASSPLHF
CDR3 DNA: TGCGCCAGCAGCCGCTCGGGCGCGAGTTCACCCCTCCACTTT

D gene: TRBD2
clone size: many
V gene: TRBV7-2
J gene: TRBJ2-1
CDR3 protein: CASSLIAGAYNEQFF
CDR3 DNA: TGTGCCAGCAGCTTAATAGCGGGGGCTTACAATGAGCAGTTCTTC

D gene: -
clone size: many
V gene: TRBV5-1
J gene: TRBJ2-2
CDR3 protein: CASSVDRRNTGELFF
CDR3 DNA: TGCGCCAGCAGCGTTGACAGACGTAACACCGGGGAGCTGTTTTTT

D gene: -
clone size: many
V gene: TRBV11-2
J gene: TRBJ1-6
CDR3 protein: CASSLGLSSYNSPLHF
CDR3 DNA: TGTGCCAGCAGCTTAGGACTGAGCTCCTATAATTCACCCCTCCACTTT

D gene: -
clone size: -
V gene: TRBV19
J gene: TRBJ2-5
CDR3 protein: CASSPRDFTGETQYF
CDR3 DNA: TGTGCCAGTAGCCCTCGGGACTTTACCGGGGAGACCCAGTACTTC

D gene: -
clone size: many
V gene: TRBV29-1
J gene: TRBJ2-7
CDR3 protein: CSAEGRGSYEQYF
CDR3 DNA: TGCAGCGCGGAAGGGCGGGGATCCTACGAGCAGTACTTC

D gene: -
clone size: many
V gene: TRBV27
J gene: TRBJ2-2
CDR3 protein: CASRLHAGELFF
CDR3 DNA: TGTGCCAGCAGGCTACACGCCGGGGAGCTGTTTTTT

D gene: -
clone size: many
V gene: TRBV27
J gene: TRBJ1-6
CDR3 protein: CASGRRARSSYNSPLHF
CDR3 DNA: TGTGCCAGCGGCCGACGGGCGCGTAGCTCCTATAATTCACCCCTCCACTTT

D gene: -
clone size: many
V gene: TRBV12-3/TRBV12-4
J gene: TRBJ2-5
CDR3 protein: CASSDSLETQYF
CDR3 DNA: TGTGCCAGCAGCGACAGCCTAGAGACCCAGTACTTC

D gene: -
clone size: medium-sized
V gene: TRBV7-9
J gene: TRBJ2-7
CDR3 protein: CASSPHSGSEQYF
CDR3 DNA: TGTGCCAGCAGCCCCCATTCTGGGTCCGAGCAGTACTTC

D gene: -
clone size: many
V gene: TRBV5-1
J gene: TRBJ1-1
CDR3 protein: CASSMFMNTEAFF
CDR3 DNA: TGCGCCAGCAGCATGTTCATGAACACTGAAGCTTTCTTT

D gene: TRBD1
clone size: many
V gene: TRBV30
J gene: TRBJ1-1
CDR3 protein: CAWDQGALPLNTEAFF
CDR3 DNA: TGTGCCTGGGACCAGGGGGCCCTACCTTTGAACACTGAAGCTTTCTTT

D gene: -
clone size: many
V gene: TRBV5-1
J gene: TRBJ1-1
CDR3 protein: CASSKGGTEAFF
CDR3 DNA: TGCGCCAGCAGCAAAGGGGGCACTGAAGCTTTCTTT

D gene: -
clone size: many
V gene: TRBV12-3/TRBV12-4
J gene: TRBJ2-3
CDR3 protein: CASSHRETDTQYF
CDR3 DNA: TGTGCCAGCAGTCACAGGGAAACAGATACGCAGTATTTT

D gene: -
clone size: many
V gene: TRBV20-1
J gene: TRBJ1-4
CDR3 protein: CSARLPAQKLFF
CDR3 DNA: TGCAGTGCTAGATTGCCGGCGCAAAAACTGTTTTTT

D gene: -
clone size: many
V gene: TRBV7-9
J gene: TRBJ2-7
CDR3 protein: CASSLGGEATYEQYF
CDR3 DNA: TGTGCCAGCAGCTTAGGAGGGGAGGCCACCTACGAGCAGTACTTC

D gene: TRBD2
clone size: many
V gene: TRBV5-1
J gene: TRBJ2-1
CDR3 protein: CASSLAGGTYNEQFF
CDR3 DNA: TGCGCCAGCAGCTTGGCCGGGGGGACGTACAATGAGCAGTTCTTC

D gene: -
clone size: many
V gene: TRBV5-1
J gene: TRBJ2-7
CDR3 protein: CASSGGGPEAYEQYF
CDR3 DNA: TGCGCCAGCAGCGGAGGGGGGCCCGAAGCCTACGAGCAGTACTTC

D gene: TRBD2
clone size: many
V gene: TRBV11-2
J gene: TRBJ2-2
CDR3 protein: CASSPGGGPGELFF
CDR3 DNA: TGTGCCAGCAGCCCGGGAGGTGGGCCCGGGGAGCTGTTTTTT

D gene: -
clone size: many
V gene: TRBV12-3/TRBV12-4
J gene: TRBJ2-7
CDR3 protein: CASSLGRLAYEQYF
CDR3 DNA: TGTGCCAGCAGTTTAGGGCGACTAGCCTACGAGCAGTACTTC

D gene: -
clone size: many
V gene: TRBV24-1
J gene: TRBJ1-5
CDR3 protein: CATSLGDQPQHF
CDR3 DNA: TGTGCCACCAGTTTGGGGGATCAGCCCCAGCATTTT

D gene: -
clone size: many
V gene: TRBV20-1
J gene: TRBJ1-3
CDR3 protein: CSASRGRSSGNTIYF
CDR3 DNA: TGCAGTGCTAGTAGGGGACGGAGCTCTGGAAACACCATATATTTT

D gene: TRBD1
clone size: many
V gene: TRBV29-1
J gene: TRBJ1-5
CDR3 protein: CSVGQGGNQPQHF
CDR3 DNA: TGCAGCGTTGGACAGGGAGGCAATCAGCCCCAGCATTTT

D gene: -
clone size: many
V gene: TRBV3-1
J gene: TRBJ2-2
CDR3 protein: CASSQVQSNTGELFF
CDR3 DNA: TGTGCCAGCAGCCAAGTACAGTCGAACACCGGGGAGCTGTTTTTT